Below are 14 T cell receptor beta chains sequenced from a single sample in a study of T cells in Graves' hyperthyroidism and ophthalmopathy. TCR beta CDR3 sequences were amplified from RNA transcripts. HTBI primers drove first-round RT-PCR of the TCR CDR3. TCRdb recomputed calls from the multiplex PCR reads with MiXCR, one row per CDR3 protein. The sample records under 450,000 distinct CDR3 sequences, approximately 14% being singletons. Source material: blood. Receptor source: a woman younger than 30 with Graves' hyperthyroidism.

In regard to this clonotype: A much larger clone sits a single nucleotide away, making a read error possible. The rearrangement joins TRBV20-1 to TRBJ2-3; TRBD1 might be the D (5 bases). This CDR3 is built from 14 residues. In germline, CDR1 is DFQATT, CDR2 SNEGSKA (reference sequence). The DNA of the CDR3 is TGCAGTGCCCCACGACAGATTAGCATAGATACGCAGTATTTT. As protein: CSAPRQISIDTQYF.

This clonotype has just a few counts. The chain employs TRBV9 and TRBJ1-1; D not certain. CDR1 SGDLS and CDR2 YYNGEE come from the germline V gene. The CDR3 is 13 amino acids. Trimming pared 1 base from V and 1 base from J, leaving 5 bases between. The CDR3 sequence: CASSVWANTEAFF. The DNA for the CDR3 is TGTGCCAGCAGCGTATGGGCGAACACTGAAGCTTTCTTT.

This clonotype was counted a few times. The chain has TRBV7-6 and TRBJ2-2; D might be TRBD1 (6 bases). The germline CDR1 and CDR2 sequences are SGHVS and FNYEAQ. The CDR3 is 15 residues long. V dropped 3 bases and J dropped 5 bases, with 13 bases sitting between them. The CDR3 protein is CASSLGQSGTGELFF. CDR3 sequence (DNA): TGTGCCAGCAGCTTGGGACAAAGTGGGACCGGGGAGCTGTTTTTT. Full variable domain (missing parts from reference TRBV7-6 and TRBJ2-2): GAGVSQSPRYKVTKRGQDVALRCDPISGHVSLYWYRQALGQGPEFLTYFNYEAQQDKSGLPNDRFSAERPEGSISTLTIQRTEQRDSAMYRCASSLGQSGTGELFFGEGSRLTVL.

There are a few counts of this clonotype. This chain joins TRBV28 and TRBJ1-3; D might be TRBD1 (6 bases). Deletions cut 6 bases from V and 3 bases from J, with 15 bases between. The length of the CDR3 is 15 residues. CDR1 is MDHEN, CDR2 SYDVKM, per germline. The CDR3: CASRQGGGVGNTIYF. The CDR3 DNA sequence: TGTGCCAGCAGGCAAGGGGGGGGCGTTGGAAACACCATATATTTT.

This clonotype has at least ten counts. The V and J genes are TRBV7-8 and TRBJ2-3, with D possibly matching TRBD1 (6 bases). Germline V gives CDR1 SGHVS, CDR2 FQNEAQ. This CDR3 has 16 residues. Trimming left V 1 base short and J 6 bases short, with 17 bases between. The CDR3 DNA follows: TGTGCCAGCAGCTTAGAGGGGGTTAGCAGTCTCGATACGCAGTATTTT. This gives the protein CASSLEGVSSLDTQYF.

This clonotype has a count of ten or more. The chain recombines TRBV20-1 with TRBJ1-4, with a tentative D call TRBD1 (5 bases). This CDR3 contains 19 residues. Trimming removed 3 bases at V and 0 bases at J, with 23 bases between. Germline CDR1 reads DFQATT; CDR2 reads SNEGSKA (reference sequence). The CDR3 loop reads CSARPFEGSGAATNEKLFF. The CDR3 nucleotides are TGCAGTGCTAGGCCGTTCGAGGGGAGTGGGGCCGCAACTAATGAAAAACTGTTTTTT.

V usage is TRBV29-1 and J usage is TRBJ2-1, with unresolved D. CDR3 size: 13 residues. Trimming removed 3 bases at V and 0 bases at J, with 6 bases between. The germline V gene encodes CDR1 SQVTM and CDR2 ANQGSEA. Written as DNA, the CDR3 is TGCAGCGTTGATGCTAGCTCCTACAATGAGCAGTTCTTC. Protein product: CSVDASSYNEQFF.

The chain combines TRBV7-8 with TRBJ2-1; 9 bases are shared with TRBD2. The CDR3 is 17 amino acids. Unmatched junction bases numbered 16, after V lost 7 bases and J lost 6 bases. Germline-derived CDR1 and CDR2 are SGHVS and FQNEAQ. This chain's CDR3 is CASNPFSASGVSNEQFF. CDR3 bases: TGTGCCAGCAACCCCTTTTCGGCTAGCGGGGTGAGCAATGAGCAGTTCTTC.

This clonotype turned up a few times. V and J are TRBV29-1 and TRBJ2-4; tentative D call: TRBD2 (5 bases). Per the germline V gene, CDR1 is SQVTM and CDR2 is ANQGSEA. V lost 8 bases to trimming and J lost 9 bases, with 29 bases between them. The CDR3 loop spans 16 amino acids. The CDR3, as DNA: TGCAGCCGGCCACGGCGGGCCCATAAGTGGTGGCGCATTCAGTACTTC. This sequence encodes CSRPRRAHKWWRIQYF.

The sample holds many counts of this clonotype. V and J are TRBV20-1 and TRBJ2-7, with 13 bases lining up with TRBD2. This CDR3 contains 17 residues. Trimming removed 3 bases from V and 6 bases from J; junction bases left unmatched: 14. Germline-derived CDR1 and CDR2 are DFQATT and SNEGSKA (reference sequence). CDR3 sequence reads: CSARSLPGLAGSGEQYF. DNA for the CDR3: TGCAGTGCTAGGTCCCTCCCGGGACTAGCGGGATCGGGCGAGCAGTACTTC.

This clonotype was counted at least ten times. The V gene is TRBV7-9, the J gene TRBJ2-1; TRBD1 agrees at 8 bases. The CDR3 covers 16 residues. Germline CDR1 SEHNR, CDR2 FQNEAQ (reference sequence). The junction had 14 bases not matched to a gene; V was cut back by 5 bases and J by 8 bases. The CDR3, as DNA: TGTGCCAGCAGCGTTCTCACAGGGGGGCCTCGGGATGAGCAGTTCTTC. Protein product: CASSVLTGGPRDEQFF.

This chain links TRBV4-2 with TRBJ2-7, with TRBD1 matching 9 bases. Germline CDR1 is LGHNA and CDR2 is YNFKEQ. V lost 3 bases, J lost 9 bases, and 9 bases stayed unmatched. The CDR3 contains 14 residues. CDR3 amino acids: CASSHPRDRVGQYF. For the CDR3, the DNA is TGTGCCAGCAGCCACCCCCGGGACAGGGTAGGGCAGTACTTC.

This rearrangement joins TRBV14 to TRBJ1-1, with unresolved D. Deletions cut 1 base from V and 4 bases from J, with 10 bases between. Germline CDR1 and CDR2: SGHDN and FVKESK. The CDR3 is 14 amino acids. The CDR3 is CASSQGADVTEAFF. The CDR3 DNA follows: TGTGCCAGCAGCCAAGGTGCGGATGTCACTGAAGCTTTCTTT.

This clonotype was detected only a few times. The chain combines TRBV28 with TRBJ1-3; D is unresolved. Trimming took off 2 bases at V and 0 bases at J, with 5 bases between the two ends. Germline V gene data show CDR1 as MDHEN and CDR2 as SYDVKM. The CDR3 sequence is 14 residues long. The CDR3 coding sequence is TGTGCCAGCAGTTTAATTGACTCTGGAAACACCATATATTTT. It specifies CASSLIDSGNTIYF.